Listed below are T cell receptor beta chains from one sample, sequenced in a study of T cells after yellow fever vaccination. A single record per CDR3 protein comes from TCRdb applying MiXCR to the 5' RACE reads. The data show more than 300,000 distinct CDR3 sequences, around 11% seen once. This material consisted of CD4+ T cells sorted from PBMCs, taken 45 days after the yellow fever booster vaccination. The receptors stem from a young man who received the YFV17D yellow fever vaccine. Both conserved end residues are part of each CDR3. D genes are given only for firm matches. For some rows the clone size is stated as once, few or many, or as a class when expanded; others skip it.

d_gene	v_gene	j_gene	abundance	CDR3nt	CDR3aa
-	TRBV7-9	TRBJ2-7	few	TGTGCCAGCAGCCCTCAAGAGACACACGGCGAGCAGTACTTC	CASSPQETHGEQYF
TRBD2	TRBV18	TRBJ2-2	few	TGTGCCAGCTCACCACGAGTAGGGAGGGACACCGGGGAGCTGTTTTTT	CASSPRVGRDTGELFF
-	TRBV15	TRBJ1-1	few	TGTGCCACCTCCCAGGGCAGGCGAGAGAACACTGAAGCTTTCTTT	CATSQGRRENTEAFF
TRBD2	TRBV7-9	TRBJ2-1	-	TGTGCCTTCGGTAGCGGGGGACTTCGTGAGCAGTTCTTC	CAFGSGGLREQFF
-	TRBV6-6	TRBJ1-2	-	TGTGCCAGCAGCCCACCCGCAGGGTTCTATGGCTACACCTTC	CASSPPAGFYGYTF
-	TRBV6-5	TRBJ2-1	few	TGTGCCAGCTCGGCGGGCCTGGGCTTTGAGCAGTTCTTC	CASSAGLGFEQFF
-	TRBV5-1	TRBJ1-3	few	TGCGCCAGCAGCTTGGCGGGAAACAGAAACACCATATATTTT	CASSLAGNRNTIYF
TRBD2	TRBV5-1	TRBJ2-3	few	TGCGCCAGCAGCAATCTAGCGGTGAGCACAGATACGCAGTATTTT	CASSNLAVSTDTQYF
-	TRBV12-3/TRBV12-4	TRBJ2-2	-	TGTGCCAGCAGTTTCACAGGGTACCCTGAGAACACCGGGGAGCTGTTTTTT	CASSFTGYPENTGELFF
TRBD2	TRBV7-2	TRBJ2-3	once	TGTGCCAGCAGCCTTAGATCCGCGGGGGCAGATACGCAGTATTTT	CASSLRSAGADTQYF
-	TRBV20-1	TRBJ2-1	-	TGCAGTGCTAGAGAGACAGGCTACAATGAGCAGTTCTTC	CSARETGYNEQFF
-	TRBV7-6	TRBJ2-5	-	TGTGCCAGCAGCGAGGGTCTTAATGGAGAGACCCAGTACTTC	CASSEGLNGETQYF
-	TRBV3-1	TRBJ2-3	few	TGTGCCAGCAGCCAAGATGCCGCACGCACAGATACGCAGTATTTT	CASSQDAARTDTQYF
-	TRBV28	TRBJ2-7	few	TGTGCCGCCGGGGGAGAGTCGGCCTCCTACGAGCAGTACTTC	CAAGGESASYEQYF
-	TRBV3-1	TRBJ2-1	-	TGTGCCAGCAGCCAAAGAGGGGGGCCAGGGTCCTACAATGAGCAGTTCTTC	CASSQRGGPGSYNEQFF
-	TRBV4-1	TRBJ1-1	many	TGCGCCAGCAGCCAAGATGAGGGGATGAACACTGAAGCTTTCTTT	CASSQDEGMNTEAFF
TRBD1	TRBV11-3	TRBJ2-1	-	TGTGCCAGCAGCCGCGGGACAGGGCAGAATGAGCAGTTCTTC	CASSRGTGQNEQFF
-	TRBV4-3	TRBJ1-3	many	TGCGCCAGCAGCCAAGAGCCCTTCTCTGGAAACACCATATATTTT	CASSQEPFSGNTIYF
-	TRBV20-1	TRBJ1-5	few	TGCAGTGCTAGACCTGACAGCCCCAATCAGCCCCAGCATTTT	CSARPDSPNQPQHF
-	TRBV3-1	TRBJ1-5	few	TGTGCCAGCAGCCTACGAGGGGGTAGCAATCAGCCCCAGCATTTT	CASSLRGGSNQPQHF
TRBD1	TRBV7-2	TRBJ1-6	-	TGTGCCAGCAGCAACCCGGGACAGGGGTTCCCCCTCCACTTT	CASSNPGQGFPLHF
TRBD2	TRBV29-1	TRBJ2-5	-	TGCAGCGTCCCCGGAAGACTAGCGGGGGGTTTCGGGACCCAGTACTTC	CSVPGRLAGGFGTQYF
-	TRBV28	TRBJ2-3	few	TGTGCCAGCAGTTTTTTGCCCGATACGCAGTATTTT	CASSFLPDTQYF